The 15 T cell receptor beta chains presented below share a single source sample, sequenced in a study of cytomegalovirus exposure and HLA in healthy donors. The PCR used 60 Vbeta and 13 Jbeta primers. This table comes from immunoSEQ multiplex PCR, and its TCRdb copy is limited to in-frame clones, with some not included. The table lists 150,000 to 200,000 clones, 80% to 90% of them singletons. Material: PBMCs. Receptors originate from a man aged 35-49 years in good health and CMV-seropositive.

The V call is TRBV29-1, the J call TRBJ1-2, with 10 bases matching TRBD1. Germline V CDR1 and CDR2: SQVTM, ANQGSEA. Trimming took 7 bases from V and 7 from J; bases not matched to a gene: 9. The CDR3 length is 13 residues. CDR3 sequence (DNA): TGCAGCGCAACGACAGGGGGCGCAGTTGGCTACACCTTC. This gives the protein CSATTGGAVGYTF.

The chain is built from TRBV30 and TRBJ1-2; unclear D gene. V lost 5 bases, J lost 1 base, and 17 bases lay in between. CDR3 length: 15 residues. Germline V gene lookup returns CDR1 GTSNPN and CDR2 SVGIG (reference sequence). CDR3: CAWSLGTPNNYGYTF. The CDR3 DNA reads TGTGCCTGGTCCCTGGGCACACCCAATAACTATGGCTACACCTTC.

This clone came up a few times. This rearrangement joins TRBV5-5 to TRBJ1-5; a possible D gene is TRBD1 (6 bases). CDR3 size: 15 residues. The germline V gene encodes CDR1 SGHKS and CDR2 YYEKEE (reference sequence). Trimming shortened V by 1 base and J by 6 bases, and 14 bases separated the two germline ends. This CDR3 reads CASSLTPGAGQPQHF. The CDR3 region has the DNA TGTGCCAGCAGCTTGACTCCAGGGGCAGGTCAGCCCCAGCATTTT.

The rearrangement joins TRBV28 to TRBJ1-1; D might be TRBD1 (5 bases). Germline V gene lookup returns CDR1 MDHEN and CDR2 SYDVKM. This CDR3 is 14 amino acids long. Between the trimmed V and J ends, which lost 5 bases and 1 base, there was a span of 11 bases. DNA for the CDR3: TGTGCCAGCAGTCTCAGACAGACGAACACTGAAGCTTTCTTT. This sequence encodes CASSLRQTNTEAFF.

This clone occurred once. The chain links TRBV2 to TRBJ2-3; D ambiguous. This CDR3 region has 14 residues. From germline, CDR1 is SNHLY and CDR2 FYNNEI. V shed 10 bases and J shed 2 bases, with 16 bases lying between them. The CDR3 loop is CATYPGAHTDTQYF. CDR3 nucleotide sequence: TGTGCCACCTACCCGGGTGCCCACACAGATACGCAGTATTTT.

The chain employs TRBV30 and TRBJ2-7, with D unclear. Trimming took 3 bases from V and 7 from J, leaving 16 bases between them. The CDR3 consists of 13 residues. CDR1 is GTSNPN, CDR2 SVGIG, per germline (reference sequence). The CDR3 DNA reads TGTGCCTGGAGCTACGGAGAAGGTAGGGAGCAGTACTTC. Translated: CAWSYGEGREQYF.

The chain couples TRBV19 to TRBJ2-1; a weak D match, TRBD2 (5 bases). The CDR3 loop spans 13 amino acids. The germline V and J ends were trimmed by 4 bases and 11 bases, with 15 bases remaining between them. CDR1 is LNHDA and CDR2 is SQIVND in the germline V gene (reference sequence). CDR3 loop: CASSSGLPIQQFF. In nucleotides, the CDR3 is TGTGCCAGTAGTAGTGGACTCCCGATCCAGCAGTTCTTC.

The chain combines TRBV5-1 with TRBJ1-1; possible D gene TRBD1, 6 bases. This CDR3 has 15 amino acids. Germline V gene lookup returns CDR1 SGHRS and CDR2 YFSETQ. V lost 0 bases and J lost 1, with 10 bases in between. CDR3 amino acids: CASSLVQGRNTEAFF. Here the CDR3 DNA reads TGCGCCAGCAGCTTGGTGCAGGGGAGGAACACTGAAGCTTTCTTT.

The chain combines TRBV9 with TRBJ2-7, with TRBD2 matching 8 bases. V gave up 0 bases and J gave up 5 bases; unmatched junction bases: 1. Germline CDR1 is SGDLS and CDR2 is YYNGEE. This CDR3 is 13 amino acids long. The CDR3: CASSVDGGDEQYF. The CDR3 DNA follows: TGTGCCAGCAGCGTAGACGGGGGGGACGAGCAGTACTTC.

This sequence joins TRBV11-2 and TRBJ2-3; perhaps TRBD2 as D (5 bases). The CDR3 is 14 amino acids. V lost 5 bases, J lost 1 base, and 10 bases lay in between. The germline V gene encodes CDR1 SGHAT and CDR2 FQNNGV. CDR3 DNA: TGTGCCAGCAGCGCCACGAGGGGCACAGATACGCAGTATTTT. Protein product: CASSATRGTDTQYF.

The chain has TRBV2 and TRBJ2-5; D is ambiguous. Per the germline V gene, CDR1 is SNHLY and CDR2 is FYNNEI. Trimming pared 3 bases from V and 6 bases from J, leaving 11 bases between. The CDR3 spans 13 residues. CDR3 sequence reads: CASSEQNGQTQYF. The CDR3, as DNA: TGTGCCAGCAGTGAGCAAAACGGTCAGACCCAGTACTTC.

V is TRBV6-6 and J is TRBJ1-5, with D possibly being TRBD1 (6 bases). This CDR3 has 14 amino acids. V was shortened by 10 bases and J by 0 bases, with 13 bases between the two germline ends. Germline CDR1 is MNHNY and CDR2 is SVGAGI (reference sequence). The CDR3, as DNA: TGTGCCACTAAGTGGGACAATAGCAATCAGCCCCAGCATTTT. This encodes CATKWDNSNQPQHF.

CDR3 bases: TGTGCCAGCAGTTTCCCCGGGGTCAATGAGCAGTTCTTC. This sequence encodes CASSFPGVNEQFF. V usage is TRBV27 and J usage is TRBJ2-1, with a possible D match to TRBD2 (5 bases). The CDR3 totals 13 residues. Looked up from germline, CDR1 is MNHEY and CDR2 is SMNVEV (reference sequence). Trimming stripped 3 bases from V and 6 bases from J, with 9 bases between.

The J gene is TRBJ2-2, the V gene TRBV2; tentatively, D is TRBD1 (6 bases). V was pared by 8 bases and J by 1 base, with 8 bases between. This CDR3 is 13 amino acids long. Germline CDR1 reads SNHLY; CDR2 reads FYNNEI. CDR3 bases: TGTGCCAGCCACAGGGAGAACACCGGGGAGCTGTTTTTT. Translation gives CASHRENTGELFF.

V usage is TRBV28 and J usage is TRBJ1-5; no reliable D call. The CDR3 covers 12 residues. Germline CDR1 and CDR2: MDHEN and SYDVKM. V shed 7 bases and J shed 4 bases, with 8 bases lying between them. The CDR3 sequence: CASTDLNQPQHF. CDR3 nucleotide sequence: TGTGCCAGCACCGACTTGAATCAGCCCCAGCATTTT.